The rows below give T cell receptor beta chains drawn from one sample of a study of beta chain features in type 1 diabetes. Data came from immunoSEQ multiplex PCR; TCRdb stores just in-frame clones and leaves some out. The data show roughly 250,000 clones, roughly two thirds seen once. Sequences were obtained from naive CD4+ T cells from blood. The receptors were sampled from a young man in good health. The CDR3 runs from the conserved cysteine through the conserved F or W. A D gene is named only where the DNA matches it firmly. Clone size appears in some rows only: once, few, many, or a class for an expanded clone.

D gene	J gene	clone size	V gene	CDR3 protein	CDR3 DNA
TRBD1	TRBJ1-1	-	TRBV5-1	CASSSTGADTEAFF	TGCGCCAGCAGCTCGACAGGGGCGGACACTGAAGCTTTCTTT
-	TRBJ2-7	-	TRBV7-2	CASSLVSEQYF	TGTGCCAGCAGCTTAGTAAGCGAGCAGTACTTC
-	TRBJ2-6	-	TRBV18	CASSPAPRPSGANVLTF	TGTGCCAGCTCACCAGCGCCGAGGCCCTCTGGGGCCAACGTCCTGACTTTC
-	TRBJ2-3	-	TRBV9	CASSVEVGDTQYF	TGTGCCAGCAGCGTAGAAGTTGGAGATACGCAGTATTTT
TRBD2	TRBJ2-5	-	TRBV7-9	CASSPGLAEETQYF	TGTGCCAGCAGCCCGGGACTAGCGGAAGAGACCCAGTACTTC
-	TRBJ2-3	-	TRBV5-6	CASSWGSTDTQYF	TGTGCCAGCAGCTGGGGGAGTACAGATACGCAGTATTTT
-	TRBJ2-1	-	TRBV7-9	CASSFRGTQGEQFF	TGTGCCAGCAGCTTTAGAGGCACCCAGGGTGAGCAGTTCTTC
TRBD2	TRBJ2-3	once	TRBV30	CAWSVPATSGRDTQYF	TGTGCCTGGAGTGTACCGGCGACTAGCGGAAGAGATACGCAGTATTTT
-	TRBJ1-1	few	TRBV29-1	CSVAPTGNTEAFF	TGCAGCGTTGCCCCGACAGGGAACACTGAAGCTTTCTTT
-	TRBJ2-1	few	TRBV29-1	CSVEGASSYNEQFF	TGCAGCGTTGAGGGGGCCAGCTCCTACAATGAGCAGTTCTTC
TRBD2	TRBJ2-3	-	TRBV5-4	CASSLGTSEFTDTQYF	TGTGCCAGCAGCTTGGGGACTAGCGAATTTACAGATACGCAGTATTTT
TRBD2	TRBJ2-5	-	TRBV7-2	CASSLTSGSPLRETQYF	TGTGCCAGCAGTCTTACTAGCGGGAGTCCCCTCAGAGAGACCCAGTACTTC
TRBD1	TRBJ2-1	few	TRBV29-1	CSVVGQDYNEQFF	TGCAGCGTTGTGGGACAGGATTACAATGAGCAGTTCTTC
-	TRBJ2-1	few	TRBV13	CASSGRVAYNEQFF	TGTGCCAGCAGCGGTAGGGTGGCCTACAATGAGCAGTTCTTC
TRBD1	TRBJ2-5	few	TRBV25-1	CASSEPGQGWQTQYF	TGTGCCAGCAGTGAACCGGGACAGGGATGGCAGACCCAGTACTTC
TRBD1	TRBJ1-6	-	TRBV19	CASRSRQGDNSPLHF	TGTGCCAGTAGAAGTCGACAGGGGGACAATTCACCCCTCCACTTT